This T cell receptor (beta chain) was recorded in a study of response to subunit inactivated influenza vaccine. Overall study results and limits: A suggestion made by the authors is that each seasonal influenza vaccination recruits few new T cells.

In TCRdb, the RT-PCR reads were re-called with MiXCR into one record per CDR3 protein. The table lists 500,000 to 550,000 distinct CDR3 sequences, around 21% of them singletons. V gave up 3 bases and J gave up 0 bases; unmatched junction bases: 7. The CDR3 length is 16 residues. Germline CDR1 is LGHDT and CDR2 is YNNKEL (reference sequence). In this sample, this clonotype turned up a few times. Its antigen is as yet unknown. These records were also assigned to another study, of T cells expressing NK-cell markers. That publication notes: TCR beta cDNA was generated via 5'RACE template switching incorporating UMIs. The sequencing cohort of eight donors included seven HCMV-seropositive individuals and one seronegative individual. In about six donors, dominant CD3+CD56+NKG2C+ clones formed about 1.0-7.0% of CD8+ cells. One observes that, in a few donors, these clonotypes were also the leading ones within the CD3+CD56-NKG2C+ fraction.

V gene TRBV3-1 combines with J gene TRBJ2-5; 7 bases fit TRBD1. This sample comprised CD4+ T cells sorted from PBMCs, obtained 12 days after vaccination. The TCR originated in a man between 50 and 59 years old who received an inactivated influenza vaccine. The CDR3: CASSQARQGYQETQYF. Written as DNA, the CDR3 is TGTGCCAGCAGCCAGGCGAGACAGGGATACCAAGAGACCCAGTACTTC.